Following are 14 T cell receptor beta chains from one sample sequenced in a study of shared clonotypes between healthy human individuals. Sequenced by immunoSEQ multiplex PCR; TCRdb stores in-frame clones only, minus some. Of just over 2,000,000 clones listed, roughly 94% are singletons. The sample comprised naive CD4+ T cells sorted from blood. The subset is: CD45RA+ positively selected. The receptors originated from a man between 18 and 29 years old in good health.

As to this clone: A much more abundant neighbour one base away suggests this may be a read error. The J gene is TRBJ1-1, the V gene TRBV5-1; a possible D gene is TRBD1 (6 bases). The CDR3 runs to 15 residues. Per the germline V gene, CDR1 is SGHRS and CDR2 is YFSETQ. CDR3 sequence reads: CASSEQSQGTGIASF. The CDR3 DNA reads TGCGCCAGCAGCGAACAGTCACAGGGTACCGGGATTGCTTCCTTT.

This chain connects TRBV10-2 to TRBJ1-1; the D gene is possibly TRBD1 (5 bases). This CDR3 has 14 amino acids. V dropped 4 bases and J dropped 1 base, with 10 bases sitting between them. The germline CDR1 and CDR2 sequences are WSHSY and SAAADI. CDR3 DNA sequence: TGCGCCAGCAGTGGCGGCCAGGGGAACACTGAAGCTTTCTTT. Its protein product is CASSGGQGNTEAFF.

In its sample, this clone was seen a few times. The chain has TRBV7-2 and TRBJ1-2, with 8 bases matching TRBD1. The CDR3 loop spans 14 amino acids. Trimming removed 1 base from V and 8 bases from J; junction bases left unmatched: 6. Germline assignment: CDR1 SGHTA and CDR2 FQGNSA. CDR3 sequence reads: CASSLVGQGGGYTF. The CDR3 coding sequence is TGTGCCAGCAGCTTAGTAGGACAGGGAGGCGGCTACACCTTC.

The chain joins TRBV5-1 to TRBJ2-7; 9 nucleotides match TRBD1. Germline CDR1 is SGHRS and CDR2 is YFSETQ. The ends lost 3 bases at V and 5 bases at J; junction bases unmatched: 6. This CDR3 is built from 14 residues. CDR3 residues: CASSWGQGTNEQYF. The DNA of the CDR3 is TGCGCCAGCAGCTGGGGACAGGGCACAAACGAGCAGTACTTC.

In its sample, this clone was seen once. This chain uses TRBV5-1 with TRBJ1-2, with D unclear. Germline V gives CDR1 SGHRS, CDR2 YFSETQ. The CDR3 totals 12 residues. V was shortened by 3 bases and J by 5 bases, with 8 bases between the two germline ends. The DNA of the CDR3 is TGCGCCAGCAGCTCAGAGGATTATGGCTACACCTTC. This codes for CASSSEDYGYTF.

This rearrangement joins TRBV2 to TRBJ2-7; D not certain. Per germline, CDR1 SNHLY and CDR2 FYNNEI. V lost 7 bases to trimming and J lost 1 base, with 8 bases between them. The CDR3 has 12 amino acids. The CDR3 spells CASKTESYEQYF. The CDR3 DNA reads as TGTGCCAGCAAAACAGAGTCCTACGAGCAGTACTTC.

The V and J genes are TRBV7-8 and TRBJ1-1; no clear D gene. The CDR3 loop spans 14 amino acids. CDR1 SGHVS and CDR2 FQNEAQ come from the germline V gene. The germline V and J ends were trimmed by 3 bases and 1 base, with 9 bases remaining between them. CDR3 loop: CASSFSGTNTEAFF. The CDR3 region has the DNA TGTGCCAGCAGCTTTTCTGGAACGAACACTGAAGCTTTCTTT. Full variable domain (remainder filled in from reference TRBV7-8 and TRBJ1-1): GAGVSQSPRYKVAKRGQDVALRCDPISGHVSLFWYQQALGQGPEFLTYFQNEAQLDKSGLPSDRFFAERPEGSVSTLKIQRTQQEDSAVYLCASSFSGTNTEAFFGQGTRLTVV.

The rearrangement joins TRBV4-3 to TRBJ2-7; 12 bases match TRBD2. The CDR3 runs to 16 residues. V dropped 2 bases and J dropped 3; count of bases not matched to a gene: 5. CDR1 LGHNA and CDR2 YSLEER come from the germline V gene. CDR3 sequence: CASSQLLAGGVYEQYF. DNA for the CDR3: TGCGCCAGCAGCCAACTACTAGCGGGAGGTGTCTACGAGCAGTACTTC.

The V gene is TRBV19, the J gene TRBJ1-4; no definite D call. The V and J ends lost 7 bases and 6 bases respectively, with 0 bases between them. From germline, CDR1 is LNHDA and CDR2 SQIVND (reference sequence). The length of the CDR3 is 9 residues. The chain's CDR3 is CASNEKLFF. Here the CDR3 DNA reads TGTGCCAGTAATGAAAAACTGTTTTTT.

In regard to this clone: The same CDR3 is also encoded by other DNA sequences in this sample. CDR3 loop: CASSFGGPGNTIYF. The CDR3 DNA follows: TGCGCCAGCAGCTTCGGGGGGCCTGGAAACACCATATATTTT. V is TRBV5-1 and J is TRBJ1-3; maybe TRBD1 (6 bases). This CDR3 has 14 amino acids. Looked up from germline, CDR1 is SGHRS and CDR2 is YFSETQ. The V and J ends lost 2 bases and 2 bases respectively, with 8 bases between them. Complete variable domain (other parts from reference TRBV5-1 and TRBJ1-3): KAGVTQTPRYLIKTRGQQVTLSCSPISGHRSVSWYQQTPGQGLQFLFEYFSETQRNKGNFPGRFSGRQFSNSRSEMNVSTLELGDSALYLCASSFGGPGNTIYFGEGSWLTVV.

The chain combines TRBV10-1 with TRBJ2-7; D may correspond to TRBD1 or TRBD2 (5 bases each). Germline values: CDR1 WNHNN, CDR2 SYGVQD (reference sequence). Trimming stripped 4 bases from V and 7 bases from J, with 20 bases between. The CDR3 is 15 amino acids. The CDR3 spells CASSAWSTWDAEQYF. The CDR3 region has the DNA TGCGCCAGCAGTGCCTGGAGTACTTGGGACGCGGAGCAGTACTTC.

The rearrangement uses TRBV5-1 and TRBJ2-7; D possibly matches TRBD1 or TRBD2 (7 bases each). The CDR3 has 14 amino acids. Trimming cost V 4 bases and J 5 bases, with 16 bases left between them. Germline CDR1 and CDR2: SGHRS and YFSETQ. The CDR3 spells CASSIDREGHEQYF. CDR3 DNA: TGCGCCAGCAGCATTGACAGGGAGGGTCACGAGCAGTACTTC.

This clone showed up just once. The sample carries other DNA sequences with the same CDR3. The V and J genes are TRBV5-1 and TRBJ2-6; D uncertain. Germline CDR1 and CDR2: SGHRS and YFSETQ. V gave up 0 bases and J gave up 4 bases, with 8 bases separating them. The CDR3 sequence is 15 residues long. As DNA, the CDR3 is TGCGCCAGCAGCTTGGGTCATACCGGGGCCAACGTCCTGACTTTC. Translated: CASSLGHTGANVLTF.

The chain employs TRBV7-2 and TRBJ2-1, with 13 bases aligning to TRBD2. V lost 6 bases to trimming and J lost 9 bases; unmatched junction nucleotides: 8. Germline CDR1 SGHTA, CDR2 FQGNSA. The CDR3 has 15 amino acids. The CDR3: CASSQLAGGQLEQFF. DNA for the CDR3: TGTGCCAGCAGTCAACTAGCGGGGGGGCAACTTGAGCAGTTCTTC.